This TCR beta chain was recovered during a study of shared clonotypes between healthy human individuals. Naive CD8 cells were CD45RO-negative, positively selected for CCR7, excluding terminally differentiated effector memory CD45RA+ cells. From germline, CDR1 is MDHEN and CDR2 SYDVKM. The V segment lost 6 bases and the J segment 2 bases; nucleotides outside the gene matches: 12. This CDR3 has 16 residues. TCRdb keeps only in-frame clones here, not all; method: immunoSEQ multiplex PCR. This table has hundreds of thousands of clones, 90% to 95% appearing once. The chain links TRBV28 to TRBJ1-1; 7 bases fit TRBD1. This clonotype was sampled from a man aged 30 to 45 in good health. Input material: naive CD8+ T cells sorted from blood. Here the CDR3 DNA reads TGTGCCAGCAGACCTTGGGCCGAGGGGGCAAACACTGAAGCTTTCTTT. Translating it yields CASRPWAEGANTEAFF.